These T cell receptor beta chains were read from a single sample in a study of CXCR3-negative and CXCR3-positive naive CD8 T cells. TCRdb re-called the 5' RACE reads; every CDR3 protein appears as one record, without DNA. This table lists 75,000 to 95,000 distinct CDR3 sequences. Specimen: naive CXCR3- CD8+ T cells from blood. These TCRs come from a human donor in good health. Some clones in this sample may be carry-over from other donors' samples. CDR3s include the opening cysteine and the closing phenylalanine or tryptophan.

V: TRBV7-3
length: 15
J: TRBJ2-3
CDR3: CASSYSGGASDTQYF

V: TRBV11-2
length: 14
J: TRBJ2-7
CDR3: CASSFSGGSYEQYF

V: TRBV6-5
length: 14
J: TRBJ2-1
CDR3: CASSYSKGDNEQFF

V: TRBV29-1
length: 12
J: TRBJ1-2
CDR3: CSVEHGPYGYTF

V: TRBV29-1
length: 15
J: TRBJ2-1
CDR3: CSVNGGRAYYNEQFF

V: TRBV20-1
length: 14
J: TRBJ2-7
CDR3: CSARTDRAVYEQYF

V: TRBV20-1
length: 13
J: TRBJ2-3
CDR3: CSAGQGNLDTQYF

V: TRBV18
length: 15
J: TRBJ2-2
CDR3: CASYQGGGYTGELFF

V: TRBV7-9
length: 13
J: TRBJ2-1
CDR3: CASSLLPRDEQFF

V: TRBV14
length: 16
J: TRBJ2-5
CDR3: CASSQDSLADQETQYF

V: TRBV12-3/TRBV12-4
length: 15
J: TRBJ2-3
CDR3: CASTLGLAGADTQYF

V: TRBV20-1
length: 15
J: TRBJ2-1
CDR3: CSARGGQEKYNEQFF